A single sample is the source of the 21 T cell receptor beta chains below, sequenced in a study of control samples from healthy donors and cancer patients. TCRdb keeps only in-frame clones here, not all; method: immunoSEQ multiplex PCR. The sample consists of approximately 90,000 clones, approximately 95% of them appearing once. Input material: blood. The source of these receptors is a young woman in good health.

The J gene is TRBJ2-3, the V gene TRBV12-3 or TRBV12-4, with D possibly being TRBD2 (6 bases). The CDR3 covers 13 residues. The germline V and J ends were trimmed by 7 bases and 2 bases, with 10 bases remaining between them. The chain's CDR3 is CASKDYSTDTQYF. CDR3 bases: TGTGCCAGCAAGGACTATTCCACAGATACGCAGTATTTT.

The rearrangement uses TRBV5-4 and TRBJ2-5; D unresolved. This CDR3 is 13 amino acids long. Deletions cut 2 bases from V and 5 bases from J, with 10 bases between. The germline V gene encodes CDR1 SGHNT and CDR2 YYREEE (reference sequence). The CDR3 nucleotides read TGTGCCAGCAGCTTTGAGAGTCGTGAGACCCAGTACTTC. This codes for CASSFESRETQYF.

This chain uses TRBV28 with TRBJ2-1; D possibly matches TRBD1 or TRBD2 (5 bases each). Germline V gene lookup returns CDR1 MDHEN and CDR2 SYDVKM. Trimming removed 8 bases from V and 6 bases from J, with 17 bases in between. The CDR3 consists of 14 residues. The DNA for the CDR3 is TGTGCCAGCGAGAGTGCAGGGAGCGTCAATGAGCAGTTCTTC. Translation: CASESAGSVNEQFF.

This clone was counted a single time. The chain is built from TRBV3-1 (or the pseudogene TRBV3-2) and TRBJ2-7; no definite D call. Germline values: CDR1 LGHDT, CDR2 YNNKEL (reference sequence). This CDR3 is 14 amino acids long. The ends were cut back, 4 bases at V and 2 bases at J, with 12 bases in the middle. The CDR3 loop reads CASSPQFHPYEQYF. The CDR3 DNA reads TGTGCCAGCAGCCCCCAATTTCACCCCTACGAGCAGTACTTC.

This sequence joins TRBV6-5 and TRBJ2-7; perhaps TRBD1 as D (5 bases). The V gene's germline CDR1 is MNHEY and CDR2 SVGAGI. CDR3 length: 15 residues. Trimming shortened V by 5 bases and J by 5 bases, and 19 bases separated the two germline ends. The CDR3 coding sequence is TGTGCCAGCAGTATCCTCGGAGCAGGGTGGAACGAGCAGTACTTC. Protein product: CASSILGAGWNEQYF.

This sequence joins TRBV3-1 (or the pseudogene TRBV3-2) and TRBJ2-5; D gene ambiguous. Looked up from germline, CDR1 is LGHDT and CDR2 is YNNKEL (reference sequence). The CDR3 runs 13 residues. Trimming pared 2 bases from V and 5 bases from J, leaving 9 bases between. The CDR3 protein is CASSQPPAETQYF. CDR3 DNA sequence: TGTGCCAGCAGCCAACCCCCTGCTGAGACCCAGTACTTC.

This sequence joins TRBV7-6 and TRBJ2-1; 14 bases fit TRBD2. The CDR3 consists of 16 residues. Germline CDR1 is SGHVS and CDR2 is FNYEAQ. Trimming took 5 bases from V and 7 from J; bases not matched to a gene: 7. The CDR3 region has the DNA TGTGCCAGCAGCCCGGGACTAGCGGGAGTAGTTAATGAGCAGTTCTTC. The encoded protein is CASSPGLAGVVNEQFF.

The V call is TRBV6-4, the J call TRBJ2-5; D uncertain. V lost 5 bases and J lost 5, with 3 bases in between. The CDR3 is 10 amino acids. The germline V gene has CDR1 MRHNA and CDR2 SNTAGT. The CDR3 is CASSLETQYF. The CDR3 region has the DNA TGTGCCAGCAGTCTCGAGACCCAGTACTTC.

CDR3 DNA sequence: TGTGCCAGCAGCGTATTCGCCTCCTATAATTCACCCCTCCACTTT. It encodes CASSVFASYNSPLHF. J is TRBJ1-6 and V is TRBV9; no firm D call. Germline V gene data show CDR1 as SGDLS and CDR2 as YYNGEE. This CDR3 is built from 15 residues. V was shortened by 1 base and J by 0 bases, with 5 bases between the two germline ends.

The chain employs TRBV7-3 and TRBJ2-1, with 8 bases identical to TRBD2. CDR1 and CDR2 (germline): SGHTA, FQGTGA. The V gene end was trimmed by 5 bases and the J gene end by 1 base; junction bases not matched to a gene: 4. The CDR3 has 15 amino acids. The CDR3 region is CASSPSGGSYNEQFF. CDR3 DNA: TGTGCCAGCAGCCCGAGCGGGGGTTCCTACAATGAGCAGTTCTTC.

Only one count was recorded for this clone. J is TRBJ2-1 and V is TRBV7-9; 8 bases fit TRBD1. The CDR3 length is 17 residues. Trimming removed 0 bases from V and 6 bases from J; junction bases left unmatched: 10. Germline CDR1 is SEHNR and CDR2 is FQNEAQ (reference sequence). The CDR3 loop is CASSLALRTGSGNEQFF. As DNA, the CDR3 is TGTGCCAGCAGCTTAGCCCTTCGGACAGGGTCGGGCAATGAGCAGTTCTTC.

CDR3 protein: CASSQGNRGGYTF. In DNA form, the CDR3 reads TGTGCCAGCAGCCAAGGAAACAGAGGTGGCTACACCTTC. The V gene is TRBV16, the J gene TRBJ1-2; the D is unclear. The V end was cut by 2 bases, the J end by 7 bases, with 11 bases between. This CDR3 comprises 13 residues. Germline V lookup: CDR1 KGHSY, CDR2 FQNENV.

This chain joins TRBV6-1 and TRBJ2-2; D may be TRBD2 (6 bases). Germline V CDR1 and CDR2: MNHNS, SASEGT. V was trimmed by 1 base and J by 6 bases, leaving 12 bases between them. CDR3 length: 15 amino acids. CDR3 nucleotide sequence: TGTGCCAGCAGTGAAGTTTGGGGGGTTGCCGGGGAGCTGTTTTTT. Protein: CASSEVWGVAGELFF.

This clone was seen a handful of times. The gene calls are TRBV29-1 and TRBJ2-6, with 7 bases identical to TRBD2. Looked up from germline, CDR1 is SQVTM and CDR2 is ANQGSEA. The CDR3 has 17 residues. J gave up 4 bases and V 3 bases, and 12 bases lay outside the gene matches. Here the CDR3 reads CSVEVLAESPGANVLTF. CDR3 DNA: TGCAGCGTTGAGGTTCTAGCGGAATCCCCGGGGGCCAACGTCCTGACTTTC.

This clone was counted between two and nine times. The CDR3 here is CASEDRFNEKLFF. Written as DNA, the CDR3 is TGTGCCAGCGAGGACCGCTTTAATGAAAAACTGTTTTTT. The rearrangement uses TRBV19 and TRBJ1-4; no clear D gene. Germline lookup yields CDR1 LNHDA and CDR2 SQIVND (reference sequence). Trimming shortened V by 9 bases and J by 4 bases, and 12 bases separated the two germline ends. CDR3 length: 13 residues.

The V call is TRBV7-3, the J call TRBJ2-1; D is ambiguous. Germline CDR1 SGHTA, CDR2 FQGTGA. V was cut by 0 bases and J by 8 bases, with 8 bases left in between. The length of the CDR3 is 13 residues. The CDR3 nucleotides read TGTGCCAGCAGCTTAACTAGAAGCCATGAGCAGTTCTTC. As protein: CASSLTRSHEQFF.

This rearrangement joins TRBV10-1 to TRBJ2-7, with 7 bases lining up with TRBD2. The CDR3 covers 14 residues. The germline V gene encodes CDR1 WNHNN and CDR2 SYGVQD (reference sequence). With 0 bases clipped from V and 2 bases from J, the junction kept 1 base outside the gene matches. CDR3 loop: CASSESGLPYEQYF. The CDR3, as DNA: TGCGCCAGCAGTGAGTCGGGACTACCCTACGAGCAGTACTTC.

The chain recombines TRBV24-1 with TRBJ1-1, with a possible D match to TRBD1 (6 bases). V was pared by 8 bases and J by 5 bases, with 14 bases between. The CDR3 contains 13 residues. CDR1 is KGHDR and CDR2 is SFDVKD in the germline V gene. The CDR3 DNA is TGTGCCACCACCGACGGGGGGGCAACTGAAGCTTTCTTT. It yields the protein CATTDGGATEAFF.

The CDR3 here is CASSREGRLDIQYF. DNA for the CDR3: TGCGCCAGCAGCCGGGAGGGCCGTTTGGACATTCAGTACTTC. This sequence joins TRBV5-1 and TRBJ2-4, with TRBD2 matching over 8 bases. Losses at the gene ends were 4 bases for V and 8 bases for J; bases not matched to a gene: 8. The CDR3 is made up of 14 amino acids. Germline CDR1 SGHRS, CDR2 YFSETQ.

The chain has TRBV10-3 and TRBJ2-7, with D possibly matching TRBD2 (5 bases). The germline V gene has CDR1 ENHRY and CDR2 SYGVKD. Trimming took off 6 bases at V and 2 bases at J, with 8 bases between the two ends. The CDR3 is 12 residues long. The CDR3 DNA sequence: TGTGCCATCAGGGGGAGTGCCTACGAGCAGTACTTC. As protein: CAIRGSAYEQYF.

The V and J genes are TRBV2 and TRBJ1-1; D may be TRBD1 (5 bases). This CDR3 contains 15 residues. V was cut by 4 bases and J by 1 base, with 13 bases left in between. Germline V gene sequence: CDR1 SNHLY, CDR2 FYNNEI. This CDR3 reads CASSVQRGSNTEAFF. The CDR3 bases are TGTGCCAGCAGTGTTCAGCGGGGGTCGAACACTGAAGCTTTCTTT.